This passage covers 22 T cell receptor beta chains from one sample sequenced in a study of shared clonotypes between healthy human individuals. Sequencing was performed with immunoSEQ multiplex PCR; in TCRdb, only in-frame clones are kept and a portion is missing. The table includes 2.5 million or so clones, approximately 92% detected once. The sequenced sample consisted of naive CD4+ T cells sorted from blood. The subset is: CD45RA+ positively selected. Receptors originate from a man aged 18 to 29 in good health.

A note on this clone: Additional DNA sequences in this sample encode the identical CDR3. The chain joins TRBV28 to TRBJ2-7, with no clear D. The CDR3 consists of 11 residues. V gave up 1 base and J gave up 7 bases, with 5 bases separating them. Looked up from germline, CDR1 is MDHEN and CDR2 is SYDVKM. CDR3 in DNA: TGTGCCAGCAGTTTATTGGGAGAGCAGTACTTC. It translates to CASSLLGEQYF. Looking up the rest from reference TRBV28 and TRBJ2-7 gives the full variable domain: DVKVTQSSRYLVKRTGEKVFLECVQDMDHENMFWYRQDPGLGLRLIYFSYDVKMKEKGDIPEGYSVSREKKERFSLILESASTNQTSMYLCASSLLGEQYFGPGTRLTVT.

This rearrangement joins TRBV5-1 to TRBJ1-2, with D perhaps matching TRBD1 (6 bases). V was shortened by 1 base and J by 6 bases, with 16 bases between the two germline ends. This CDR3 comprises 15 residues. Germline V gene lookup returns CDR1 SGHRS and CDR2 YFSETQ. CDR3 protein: CASSLSPTGIDGYTF. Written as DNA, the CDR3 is TGCGCCAGCAGCTTGTCCCCCACAGGGATTGATGGCTACACCTTC.

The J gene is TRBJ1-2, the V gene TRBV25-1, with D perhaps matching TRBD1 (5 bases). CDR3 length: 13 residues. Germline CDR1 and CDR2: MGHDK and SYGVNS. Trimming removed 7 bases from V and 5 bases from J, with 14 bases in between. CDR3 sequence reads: CASMGTATYGYTF. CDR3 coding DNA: TGTGCCAGCATGGGGACTGCAACTTATGGCTACACCTTC.

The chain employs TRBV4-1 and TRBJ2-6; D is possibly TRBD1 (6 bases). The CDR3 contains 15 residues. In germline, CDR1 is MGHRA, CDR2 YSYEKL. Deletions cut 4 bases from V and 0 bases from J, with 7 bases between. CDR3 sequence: CASSLQGSGANVLTF. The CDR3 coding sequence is TGCGCCAGCAGCCTACAGGGCTCTGGGGCCAACGTCCTGACTTTC.

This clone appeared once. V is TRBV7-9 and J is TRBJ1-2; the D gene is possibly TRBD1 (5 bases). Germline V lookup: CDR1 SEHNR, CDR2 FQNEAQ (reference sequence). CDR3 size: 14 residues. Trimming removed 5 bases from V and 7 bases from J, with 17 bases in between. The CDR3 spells CASSPSGRALGYTF. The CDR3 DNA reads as TGTGCCAGCAGCCCCTCGGGCAGGGCCCTTGGCTACACCTTC.

CDR3 sequence: CASTEGTFGYTF. The CDR3 nucleotides are TGTGCCAGCACGGAAGGGACTTTTGGCTACACCTTC. V and J are TRBV5-4 and TRBJ1-2, with D possibly TRBD1 on 5 matching bases. The germline V gene has CDR1 SGHNT and CDR2 YYREEE (reference sequence). This CDR3 comprises 12 residues. The germline V and J ends were trimmed by 6 bases and 7 bases, with 13 bases remaining between them.

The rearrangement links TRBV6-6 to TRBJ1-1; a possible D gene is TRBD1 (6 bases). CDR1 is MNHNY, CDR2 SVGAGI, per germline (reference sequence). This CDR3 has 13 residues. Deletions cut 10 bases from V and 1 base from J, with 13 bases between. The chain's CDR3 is CATRQVQNTEAFF. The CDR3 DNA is TGTGCCACCCGACAGGTCCAGAACACTGAAGCTTTCTTT.

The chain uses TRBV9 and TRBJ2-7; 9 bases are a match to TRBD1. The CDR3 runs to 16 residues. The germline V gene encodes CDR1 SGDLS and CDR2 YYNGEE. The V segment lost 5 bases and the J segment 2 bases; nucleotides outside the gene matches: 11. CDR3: CASSPSGQGLPYEQYF. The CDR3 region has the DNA TGTGCCAGCAGTCCCTCGGGACAGGGACTCCCCTACGAGCAGTACTTC.

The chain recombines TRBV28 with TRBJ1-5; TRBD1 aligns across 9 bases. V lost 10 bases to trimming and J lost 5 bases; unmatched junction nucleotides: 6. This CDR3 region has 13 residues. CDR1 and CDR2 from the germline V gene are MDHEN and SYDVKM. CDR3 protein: CATIDRGDQPQHF. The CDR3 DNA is TGTGCCACCATAGACAGGGGGGATCAGCCCCAGCATTTT.

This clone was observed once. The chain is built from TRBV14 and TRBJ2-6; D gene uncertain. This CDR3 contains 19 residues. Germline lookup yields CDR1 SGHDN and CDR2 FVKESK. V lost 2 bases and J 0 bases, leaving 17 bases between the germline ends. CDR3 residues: CASSQQTFPLISGANVLTF. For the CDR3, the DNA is TGTGCCAGCAGCCAACAGACATTTCCCCTAATCTCTGGGGCCAACGTCCTGACTTTC.

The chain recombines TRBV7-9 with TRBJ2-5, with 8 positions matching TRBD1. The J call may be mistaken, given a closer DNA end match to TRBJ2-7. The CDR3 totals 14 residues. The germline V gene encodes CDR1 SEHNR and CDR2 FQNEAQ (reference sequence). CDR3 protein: CASSYPDRVHEQYF. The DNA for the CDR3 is TGTGCCAGCAGCTACCCGGACAGGGTGCACGAGCAGTACTTC.

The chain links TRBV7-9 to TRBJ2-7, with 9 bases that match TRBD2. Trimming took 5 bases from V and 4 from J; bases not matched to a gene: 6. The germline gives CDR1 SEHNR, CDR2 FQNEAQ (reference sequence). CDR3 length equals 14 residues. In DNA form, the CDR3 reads TGTGCCAGCAGCGGCCAGGGACTAGCTTACGAGCAGTACTTC. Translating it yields CASSGQGLAYEQYF.

The CDR3 loop is CASSISRGPTYEQYF. In nucleotides, the CDR3 is TGTGCCAGTAGTATCTCCAGAGGACCGACCTACGAGCAGTACTTC. The rearrangement uses TRBV19 and TRBJ2-7; D remains ambiguous. This CDR3 is built from 15 residues. Trimming took off 3 bases at V and 2 bases at J, with 14 bases between the two ends. From germline, CDR1 is LNHDA and CDR2 SQIVND (reference sequence).

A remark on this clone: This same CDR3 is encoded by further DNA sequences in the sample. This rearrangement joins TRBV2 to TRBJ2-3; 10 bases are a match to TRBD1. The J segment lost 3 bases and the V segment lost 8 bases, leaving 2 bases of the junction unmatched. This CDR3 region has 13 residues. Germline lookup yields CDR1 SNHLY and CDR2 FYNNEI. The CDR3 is CASSGQGTDTQYF. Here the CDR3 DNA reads TGTGCCAGCTCGGGACAGGGGACAGATACGCAGTATTTT.

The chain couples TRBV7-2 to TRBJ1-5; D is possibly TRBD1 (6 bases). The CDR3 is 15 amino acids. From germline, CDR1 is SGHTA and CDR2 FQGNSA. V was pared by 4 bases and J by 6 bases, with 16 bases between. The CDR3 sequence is CASSSGQLAAQPQHF. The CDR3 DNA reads TGTGCCAGCAGCTCCGGACAGCTGGCTGCTCAGCCCCAGCATTTT.

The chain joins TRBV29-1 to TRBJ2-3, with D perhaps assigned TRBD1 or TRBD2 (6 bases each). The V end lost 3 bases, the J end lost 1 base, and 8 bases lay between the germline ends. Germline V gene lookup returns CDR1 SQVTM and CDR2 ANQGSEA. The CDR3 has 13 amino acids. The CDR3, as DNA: TGCAGCGTTGATAGGGGGGGCACAGATACGCAGTATTTT. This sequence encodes CSVDRGGTDTQYF.

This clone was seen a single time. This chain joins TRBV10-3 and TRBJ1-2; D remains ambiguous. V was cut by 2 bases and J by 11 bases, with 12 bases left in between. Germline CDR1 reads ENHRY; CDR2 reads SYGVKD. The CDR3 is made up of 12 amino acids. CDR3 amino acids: CAISEDGGGYTF. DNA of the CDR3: TGTGCCATCAGTGAGGACGGAGGAGGGTACACCTTC.

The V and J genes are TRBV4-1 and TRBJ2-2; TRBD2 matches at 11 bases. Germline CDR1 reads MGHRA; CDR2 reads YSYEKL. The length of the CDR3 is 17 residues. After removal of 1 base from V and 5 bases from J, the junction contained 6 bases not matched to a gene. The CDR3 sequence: CASSQVLAGGKTGELFF. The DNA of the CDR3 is TGCGCCAGCAGCCAAGTCCTAGCGGGGGGTAAAACCGGGGAGCTGTTTTTT.

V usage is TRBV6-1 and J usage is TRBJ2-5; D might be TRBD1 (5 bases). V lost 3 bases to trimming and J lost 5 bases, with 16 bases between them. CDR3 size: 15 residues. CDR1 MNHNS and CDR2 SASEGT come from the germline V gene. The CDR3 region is CASSDGVGAHETQYF. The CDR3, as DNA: TGTGCCAGCAGTGATGGGGTAGGGGCCCATGAGACCCAGTACTTC.

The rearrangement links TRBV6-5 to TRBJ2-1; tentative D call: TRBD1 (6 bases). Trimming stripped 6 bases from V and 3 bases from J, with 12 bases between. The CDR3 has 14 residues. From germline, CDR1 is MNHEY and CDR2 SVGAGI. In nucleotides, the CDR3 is TGTGCCAGCAGCCGCCGGGACATCTACAATGAGCAGTTCTTC. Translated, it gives CASSRRDIYNEQFF.

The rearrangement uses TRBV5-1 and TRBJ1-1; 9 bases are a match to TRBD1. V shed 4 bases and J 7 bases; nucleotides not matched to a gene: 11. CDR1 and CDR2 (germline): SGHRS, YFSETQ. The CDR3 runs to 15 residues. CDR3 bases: TGCGCCAGCAGCCCCCCCGGGACAGGGAGAATTGAAGCTTTCTTT. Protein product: CASSPPGTGRIEAFF.

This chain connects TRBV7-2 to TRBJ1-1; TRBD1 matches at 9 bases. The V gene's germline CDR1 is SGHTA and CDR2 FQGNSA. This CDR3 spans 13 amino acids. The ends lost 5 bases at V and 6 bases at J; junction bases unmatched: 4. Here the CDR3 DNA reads TGTGCCAGCAGCACTCGACAGGGGGCTGAAGCTTTCTTT. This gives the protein CASSTRQGAEAFF.